This is a list of T cell receptor beta chains from one sample in a study of blood T cell repertoires in COVID-19. Clones were read by immunoSEQ multiplex PCR, and TCRdb kept only the in-frame ones, dropping some. The sample includes fewer than 350,000 clones, about nine tenths of them seen just once. Specimen: peripheral blood. Receptor source: a man aged 25 to 40 with COVID-19, enrolled during active disease. The CDR3 runs from the conserved cysteine through the conserved F or W. The D gene is left open where the match is weak. A row's size may be missing; if present it is once, few, many or a size class.

>NA|NA|TRBJ2-3|TRBV5-1
CASSPDSTSTDTQYF
TGCGCCAGCAGCCCGGACAGCACTAGCACAGATACGCAGTATTTT
>NA|TRBD1|TRBJ1-2|TRBV19
CASSIKQGAYYGYTF
TGTGCCAGTAGTATTAAGCAGGGGGCGTACTATGGCTACACCTTC
>NA|TRBD1|TRBJ1-2|TRBV6-2/TRBV6-3
CASSYISGGGLYPPYGYTF
TGTGCCAGCAGTTACATCTCAGGGGGAGGCCTTTATCCCCCCTATGGCTACACCTTC
>NA|TRBD1|TRBJ2-1|TRBV7-3
CASSPGGSSSEQFF
TGTGCCAGCAGCCCAGGGGGCAGCTCAAGTGAGCAGTTCTTC
>NA|TRBD1|TRBJ2-7|TRBV29-1
CSVESGQGMGEQYF
TGCAGCGTTGAATCGGGACAGGGGATGGGCGAGCAGTACTTC
>NA|NA|TRBJ1-1|TRBV23-1
CASSQGSFPGRAFF
TGCGCCAGCAGTCAAGGGTCTTTCCCGGGGAGGGCTTTCTTT
>NA|TRBD1|TRBJ1-1|TRBV19
CASSITGANTEAFF
TGTGCCAGTAGTATAACAGGGGCCAACACTGAAGCTTTCTTT
>NA|NA|TRBJ1-1|TRBV6-1
CASSSLGQLNTEAFF
TGTGCCAGCAGTTCCCTGGGACAACTGAACACTGAAGCTTTCTTT
>NA|TRBD1|TRBJ1-5|TRBV7-9
CASSFGTGGDQPQHF
TGTGCCAGCAGCTTTGGGACAGGGGGCGACCAGCCCCAGCATTTT
>NA|NA|TRBJ2-1|TRBV13
CASSSSRTPNEQFF
TGTGCCAGCAGTTCCTCGAGGACACCCAATGAGCAGTTCTTC
>NA|NA|TRBJ2-5|TRBV7-8
CASSHGQSQETQYF
TGTGCCAGCAGCCACGGACAGAGCCAAGAGACCCAGTACTTC
>NA|NA|TRBJ2-1|TRBV20-1
CSAGGTYEQFF
TGCAGTGCGGGCGGGACTTATGAGCAGTTCTTC
>NA|TRBD1|TRBJ2-1|TRBV9
CASSSRDRVYNEQFF
TGTGCCAGCAGCTCCCGGGACAGGGTTTACAATGAGCAGTTCTTC
>NA|NA|TRBJ1-1|TRBV11-2
CASSFRSTEAFF
TGTGCCAGCAGCTTTAGATCGACTGAAGCTTTCTTT
>NA|TRBD2|TRBJ2-7|TRBV5-5
CASSFRGLAGGVYEQYF
TGTGCCAGCAGCTTTAGAGGACTAGCGGGAGGGGTGTACGAGCAGTACTTC
>NA|TRBD2|TRBJ2-1|TRBV4-2
CASSQEGLAGHEQFF
TGTGCCAGCAGCCAAGAAGGGCTAGCGGGGCATGAGCAGTTCTTC
>NA|NA|TRBJ2-7|TRBV6-6
CASSPGVMSSYEQYF
TGTGCCAGCAGTCCAGGGGTTATGAGCTCCTACGAGCAGTACTTC
>NA|NA|TRBJ1-6|TRBV7-2
CASSLAWTELYNSPLHF
TGTGCCAGCAGCTTAGCTTGGACAGAGTTATATAATTCACCCCTCCACTTT
>NA|TRBD2|TRBJ2-3|TRBV29-1
CSASRAASGGEADTQYF
TGCAGCGCTTCAAGGGCCGCTAGCGGGGGGGAGGCAGATACGCAGTATTTT
>NA|TRBD2|TRBJ2-3|TRBV11-2
CASSLRVLAGGPTDTQYF
TGTGCCAGCAGCTTAAGGGTCCTAGCGGGAGGACCCACAGATACGCAGTATTTT
>NA|TRBD2|TRBJ2-5|TRBV2
CASSGLAGVSWETQYF
TGTGCCAGCAGTGGACTAGCGGGAGTTTCTTGGGAGACCCAGTACTTC
>NA|NA|TRBJ2-5|TRBV25-1
CASSEWAGETQYF
TGTGCCAGCAGTGAATGGGCTGGGGAGACCCAGTACTTC
>few|NA|TRBJ1-5|TRBV2
CASSETDSNQPQHF
TGTGCCAGCAGTGAAACTGATAGCAATCAGCCCCAGCATTTT